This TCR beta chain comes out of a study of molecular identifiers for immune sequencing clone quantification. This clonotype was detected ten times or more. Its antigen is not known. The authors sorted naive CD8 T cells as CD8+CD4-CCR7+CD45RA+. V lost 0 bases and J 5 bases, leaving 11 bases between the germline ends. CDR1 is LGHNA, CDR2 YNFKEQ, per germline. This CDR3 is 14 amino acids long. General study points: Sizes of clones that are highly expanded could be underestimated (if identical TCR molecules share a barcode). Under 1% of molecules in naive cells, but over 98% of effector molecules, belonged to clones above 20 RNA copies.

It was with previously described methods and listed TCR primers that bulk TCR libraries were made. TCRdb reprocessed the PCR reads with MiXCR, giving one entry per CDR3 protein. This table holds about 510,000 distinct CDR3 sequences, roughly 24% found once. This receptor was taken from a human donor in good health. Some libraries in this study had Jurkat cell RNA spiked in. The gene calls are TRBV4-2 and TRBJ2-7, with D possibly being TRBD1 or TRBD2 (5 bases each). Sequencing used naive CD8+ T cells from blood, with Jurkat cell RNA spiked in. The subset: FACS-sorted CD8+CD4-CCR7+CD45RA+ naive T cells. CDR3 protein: CASSQERDGHEQYF. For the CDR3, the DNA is TGTGCCAGCAGCCAAGAGAGGGACGGCCACGAGCAGTACTTC.